The 19 T cell receptor beta chains listed next were all sequenced from one sample in a study of Ad26.COV2.S vaccination and SARS-CoV-2 variants. Described treatment: roughly 18 received Ad26.COV2.S at low or high dose, single or two shots; 5 received placebo; per-sample allocation not given. Each sample was drawn 63 days after the first injection (of vaccine or placebo). The assay was immunoSEQ multiplex PCR, and TCRdb's table has in-frame clones only and misses some. The table lists approximately 350,000 clones, over 75% of them singletons. Material: peripheral blood, obtained in a trial of Ad26.COV2.S vaccine versus placebo. Receptor source: a person between 18 and 65 years old who received the Ad26.COV2.S COVID-19 vaccine or a placebo.

The chain couples TRBV5-6 to TRBJ1-4; D not resolved. V was pared by 0 bases and J by 3 bases, with 9 bases between. CDR1 is SGHDT, CDR2 YYEEEE, per germline. The length of the CDR3 is 15 residues. CDR3 in amino acids: CASSLAGGANEKLFF. The CDR3 DNA reads TGTGCCAGCAGCTTGGCGGGAGGCGCTAATGAAAAACTGTTTTTT.

V is TRBV27 and J is TRBJ2-7; D not certain. In germline, CDR1 is MNHEY, CDR2 SMNVEV (reference sequence). The CDR3 runs to 13 residues. V dropped 5 bases and J dropped 0 bases, with 8 bases sitting between them. CDR3 coding DNA: TGTGCCAGCAGTCCTGGGGACTCCTACGAGCAGTACTTC. Its protein is CASSPGDSYEQYF.

The rearrangement uses TRBV14 and TRBJ1-4; D possibly corresponds to TRBD1 (5 bases). Trimming removed 0 bases from V and 17 bases from J, with 16 bases in between. CDR3 length: 13 amino acids. Germline CDR1 and CDR2: SGHDN and FVKESK. The CDR3 DNA follows: TGTGCCAGCAGCCAAGATAGGGCCGGGGCCGTCTTTTTT. Translated: CASSQDRAGAVFF.

A word on this clone: At one end the junction does not follow the germline gene, possibly because of a read error. The chain carries TRBV7-7 and TRBJ2-2; unclear D gene. From germline, CDR1 is SSHAT and CDR2 FNYEAQ (reference sequence). The CDR3 is 15 residues long. This chain's CDR3 is CASSPAGPSTGELFF. DNA for the CDR3: TGTGCTAGCAGCCCAGCCGGGCCCTCGACCGGGGAGCTGTTTTTT.

The sample holds one count of this clone. The V and J genes are TRBV7-3 and TRBJ1-1; D gene uncertain. Per the germline V gene, CDR1 is SGHTA and CDR2 is FQGTGA. The CDR3 loop spans 13 amino acids. V was cut by 6 bases and J by 1 base, with 9 bases left in between. This CDR3 reads CASSAGPNTEAFF. The CDR3 region has the DNA TGTGCCAGCAGTGCCGGCCCGAACACTGAAGCTTTCTTT.

The rearrangement uses TRBV2 and TRBJ2-7; 7 nucleotides line up with TRBD2. Per germline, CDR1 SNHLY and CDR2 FYNNEI. The CDR3 spans 15 residues. V was pared by 5 bases and J by 1 base, with 8 bases of the junction left unmatched. DNA for the CDR3: TGTGCCAGCAGTTCTGAGGGAGGGATATCCTACGAGCAGTACTTC. Protein sequence: CASSSEGGISYEQYF.

V usage is TRBV30 and J usage is TRBJ2-1; 8 bases fit TRBD2. With 0 bases clipped from V and 2 bases from J, the junction kept 15 bases outside the gene matches. CDR1 and CDR2 from the germline V gene are GTSNPN and SVGIG (reference sequence). The CDR3 extends over 19 amino acids. CDR3 loop: CAWSVLASGYMGPYNEQFF. In nucleotides, the CDR3 is TGTGCCTGGAGTGTACTTGCTAGCGGGTATATGGGGCCCTACAATGAGCAGTTCTTC.

DNA for the CDR3: TGTGCCAGCAGCTTAACCCCAGGGGATCAGCCCCAGCATTTT. It codes for CASSLTPGDQPQHF. The chain recombines TRBV7-2 with TRBJ1-5; D is possibly TRBD1 (6 bases). This CDR3 is built from 14 residues. Trimming stripped 2 bases from V and 5 bases from J, with 10 bases between. CDR1 and CDR2 (germline): SGHTA, FQGNSA.

V usage is TRBV6-2 or TRBV6-3 and J usage is TRBJ1-2; D uncertain. CDR3 length: 14 amino acids. V lost 4 bases and J 1 base, leaving 10 bases between the germline ends. CDR1 and CDR2 (germline): MNHEY, SVGEGT. The chain's CDR3 is CASSSADGNYGYTF. The CDR3 coding sequence is TGTGCCAGCAGTTCCGCGGACGGTAACTATGGCTACACCTTC.

The chain couples TRBV9 to TRBJ2-5; TRBD2 aligns across 11 bases. Trimming took 0 bases from V and 5 from J; bases not matched to a gene: 12. Germline values: CDR1 SGDLS, CDR2 YYNGEE. The CDR3 runs 18 residues. This chain's CDR3 is CASSVGVRGSGGVETQYF. The CDR3 bases are TGTGCCAGCAGCGTAGGAGTCAGAGGTAGCGGGGGGGTGGAGACCCAGTACTTC.

This clone was observed a handful of times. The chain uses TRBV7-2 and TRBJ1-5, with a possible D match to TRBD1 (5 bases). This CDR3 region has 12 residues. Deletions cut 2 bases from V and 7 bases from J, with 6 bases between. Germline CDR1 and CDR2: SGHTA and FQGNSA. CDR3 amino acids: CASSLWGQPQHF. The DNA for the CDR3 is TGTGCCAGCAGCTTATGGGGGCAGCCCCAGCATTTT.

V is TRBV30 and J is TRBJ2-5, with TRBD2 as a possible D gene (6 bases). The CDR3 sequence is 12 residues long. The germline CDR1 and CDR2 sequences are GTSNPN and SVGIG (reference sequence). V dropped 3 bases and J dropped 5 bases, with 10 bases sitting between them. CDR3 in amino acids: CAWSPSEETQYF. The CDR3 DNA is TGTGCCTGGAGCCCTAGCGAGGAGACCCAGTACTTC. Full variable domain (outside the CDR3, taken from reference TRBV30 and TRBJ2-5): SQTIHQWPATLVQPVGSPLSLECTVEGTSNPNLYWYRQAAGRGLQLLFYSVGIGQISSEVPQNLSASRPQDRQFILSSKKLLLSDSGFYLCAWSPSEETQYFGPGTRLLVL.

The chain is built from TRBV4-3 and TRBJ2-7; D unclear. Per the germline V gene, CDR1 is LGHNA and CDR2 is YSLEER. Trimming pared 1 base from V and 7 bases from J, leaving 11 bases between. This CDR3 spans 13 amino acids. CDR3 sequence: CASSQVPGGEQYF. The CDR3 coding sequence is TGCGCCAGCAGCCAAGTTCCCGGCGGAGAGCAGTACTTC.

The chain combines TRBV30 with TRBJ1-1; D ambiguous. V was shortened by 4 bases and J by 11 bases, with 14 bases between the two germline ends. Germline assignment: CDR1 GTSNPN and CDR2 SVGIG (reference sequence). The CDR3 runs 11 residues. The CDR3 sequence is CAWTLGGLAFF. The CDR3 coding sequence is TGTGCCTGGACCCTGGGAGGGTTGGCTTTCTTT.

This sequence joins TRBV5-5 and TRBJ2-7, with 8 bases aligning to TRBD1. The CDR3 runs 14 residues. Germline lookup yields CDR1 SGHKS and CDR2 YYEKEE (reference sequence). The J segment lost 7 bases and the V segment lost 1 base, leaving 7 bases of the junction unmatched. The CDR3 sequence: CASSLYQGAGEQYF. CDR3 nucleotides: TGTGCCAGCAGCTTGTATCAGGGGGCCGGGGAGCAGTACTTC.

As DNA, the CDR3 is TGTGCCAGCAGGGTGATGAACACTGAAGCTTTCTTT. This codes for CASRVMNTEAFF. This chain connects TRBV6-5 to TRBJ1-1; D is uncertain. Germline V CDR1 and CDR2: MNHEY, SVGAGI. This CDR3 comprises 12 residues. The germline V and J ends were trimmed by 6 bases and 0 bases, with 5 bases remaining between them.

In nucleotides, the CDR3 is TGTGCCAGCAGCTTGTTAGCGGGGAATTACGAGCAGTACTTC. Protein sequence: CASSLLAGNYEQYF. The chain combines TRBV5-4 with TRBJ2-7, with 8 nucleotides matching TRBD2. The CDR3 is made up of 14 amino acids. Trimming cost V 1 base and J 4 bases; bases outside gene matches: 4. Germline CDR1 and CDR2: SGHNT and YYREEE (reference sequence).

This chain connects TRBV19 to TRBJ1-6, with D possibly TRBD1 on 6 matching bases. V was pared by 6 bases and J by 10 bases, with 19 bases between. This CDR3 comprises 15 residues. Germline CDR1 reads LNHDA; CDR2 reads SQIVND (reference sequence). CDR3 protein: CASRAIMGGSSPLHF. The CDR3 DNA reads as TGTGCCAGTAGGGCCATTATGGGGGGCAGCTCACCCCTCCACTTT.

The rearrangement joins TRBV2 to TRBJ2-1, with 9 bases that match TRBD1. Germline values: CDR1 SNHLY, CDR2 FYNNEI. The V and J ends lost 6 bases and 1 base, in that order; junction bases with no gene match: 4. CDR3 length: 15 residues. The CDR3 nucleotides are TGTGCCAGCAGAGAGACAGGGGGGTCCTACAATGAGCAGTTCTTC. It specifies CASRETGGSYNEQFF.